These 10 T cell receptor beta chains were sequenced from one sample in a study of cytomegalovirus exposure and HLA in healthy donors. 60 Vbeta and 13 Jbeta primers were used in PCR. TCRdb keeps only in-frame clones here, not all; method: immunoSEQ multiplex PCR. The sample lists 150,000 to 200,000 clones, 65% to 85% occurring once. Input material: PBMCs. All receptors come from a boy between 2 and 10 years old in good health and CMV-seronegative.

This clone occurred once. V and J are TRBV2 and TRBJ2-3, with D maybe TRBD2 (6 bases). V was trimmed by 7 bases and J by 5 bases, leaving 10 bases between them. The length of the CDR3 is 12 residues. Germline-derived CDR1 and CDR2 are SNHLY and FYNNEI. The CDR3 protein is CASKVGGDTQYF. Written as DNA, the CDR3 is TGTGCCAGCAAGGTGGGGGGAGATACGCAGTATTTT. The whole variable domain, remainder taken from reference TRBV2 and TRBJ2-3, is EPEVTQTPSHQVTQMGQEVILRCVPISNHLYFYWYRQILGQKVEFLVSFYNNEISEKSEIFDDQFSVERPDGSNFTLKIRSTKLEDSAMYFCASKVGGDTQYFGPGTRLTVL.

This chain joins TRBV5-5 and TRBJ2-3, with 8 bases fitting TRBD2. The CDR3 length is 14 residues. Germline V gene sequence: CDR1 SGHKS, CDR2 YYEKEE (reference sequence). V lost 5 bases and J lost 1; bases outside the gene matches: 3. This CDR3 is CASRLTSGTDTQYF. Here the CDR3 DNA reads TGTGCCAGCAGACTGACTAGCGGCACAGATACGCAGTATTTT.

The genes are TRBV19 and TRBJ1-3, with 7 bases that match TRBD1. Per germline, CDR1 LNHDA and CDR2 SQIVND (reference sequence). After removal of 4 bases from V and 4 bases from J, the junction contained 7 bases not matched to a gene. The CDR3 is made up of 15 amino acids. The CDR3 loop is CASSRGQFPGNTIYF. The CDR3 DNA sequence: TGTGCCAGTAGTAGGGGACAGTTCCCAGGAAACACCATATATTTT. Variable domain in full (rest from reference TRBV19 and TRBJ1-3): DGGITQSPKYLFRKEGQNVTLSCEQNLNHDAMYWYRQDPGQGLRLIYYSQIVNDFQKGDIAEGYSVSREKKESFPLTVTSAQKNPTAFYLCASSRGQFPGNTIYFGEGSWLTVV.

The CDR3 nucleotides are TGTGCCAGTAGTAAAGGGGGACTAGCGGGGGGGTACAATGAGCAGTTCTTC. Translated, it gives CASSKGGLAGGYNEQFF. The V gene is TRBV19, the J gene TRBJ2-1; TRBD2 matches at 16 bases. This CDR3 region has 17 residues. The germline CDR1 and CDR2 sequences are LNHDA and SQIVND (reference sequence). With V trimmed by 4 bases and J by 4 bases, 4 bases remained unmatched.

V usage is TRBV25-1 and J usage is TRBJ1-4, with 8 positions matching TRBD1. CDR1 and CDR2 (germline): MGHDK, SYGVNS. This CDR3 is 18 amino acids long. V lost 8 bases and J lost 5; bases outside the gene matches: 19. The CDR3, as DNA: TGTGCCAGCTTCTTCTATCCCTTGGACAGGGCAAAGAATGAAAAACTGTTTTTT. Encoded protein: CASFFYPLDRAKNEKLFF.

The chain recombines TRBV2 with TRBJ1-6; a weak D match, TRBD1 (6 bases). V dropped 6 bases and J dropped 9 bases, with 15 bases sitting between them. This CDR3 has 14 amino acids. CDR1 is SNHLY, CDR2 FYNNEI, per germline. CDR3 coding DNA: TGTGCCAGCAGAGAGACAGGCTCCCCTTCACCCCTCCACTTT. It yields the protein CASRETGSPSPLHF.

This chain connects TRBV2 to TRBJ1-4; D is perhaps TRBD1 (5 bases). Germline V gene lookup returns CDR1 SNHLY and CDR2 FYNNEI. V was pared by 5 bases and J by 10 bases, with 14 bases between. The CDR3 spans 13 residues. The CDR3 is CASSPDRDLKLFF. DNA of the CDR3: TGTGCCAGCAGTCCTGACAGAGACCTAAAACTGTTTTTT.

The chain joins TRBV7-9 to TRBJ1-4, with a weak D call TRBD1 (5 bases). Germline V lookup: CDR1 SEHNR, CDR2 FQNEAQ (reference sequence). Trimming left V 1 base short and J 5 bases short, with 17 bases between. This CDR3 has 17 residues. CDR3 bases: TGTGCCAGCAGCTTAGGCCCCCCAAGGAGGGGAAATGAAAAACTGTTTTTT. This translates into CASSLGPPRRGNEKLFF.

The chain combines TRBV4-3 with TRBJ2-4; the match to TRBD2 covers 16 bases. V lost 3 bases, J lost 1 base, and 3 bases stayed unmatched. The CDR3 runs 18 residues. Per the germline V gene, CDR1 is LGHNA and CDR2 is YSLEER. The CDR3 loop reads CASSQGLAGGLAKNIQYF. CDR3 coding DNA: TGCGCCAGCAGCCAGGGACTAGCGGGGGGGCTGGCCAAAAACATTCAGTACTTC.

The CDR3: CASSYSRSEAFF. Here the CDR3 DNA reads TGTGCCAGCAGTTACTCACGGAGTGAAGCTTTCTTT. The genes are TRBV6-5 and TRBJ1-1; D is uncertain. Germline V gives CDR1 MNHEY, CDR2 SVGAGI. The CDR3 loop spans 12 amino acids. The V gene lost 0 bases and the J gene lost 7 bases, with 6 bases spanning the gap.